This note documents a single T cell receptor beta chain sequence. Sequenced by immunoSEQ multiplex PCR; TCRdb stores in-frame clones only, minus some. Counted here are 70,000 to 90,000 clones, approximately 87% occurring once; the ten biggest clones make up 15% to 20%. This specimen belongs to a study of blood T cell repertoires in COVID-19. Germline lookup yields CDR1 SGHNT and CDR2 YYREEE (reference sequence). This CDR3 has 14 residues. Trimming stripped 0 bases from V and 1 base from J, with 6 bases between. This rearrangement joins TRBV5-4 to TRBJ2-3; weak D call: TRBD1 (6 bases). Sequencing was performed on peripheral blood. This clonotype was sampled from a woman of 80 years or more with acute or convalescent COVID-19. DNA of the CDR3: TGTGCCAGCAGCTTGGAGGGGGGCACAGATACGCAGTATTTT. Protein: CASSLEGGTDTQYF.